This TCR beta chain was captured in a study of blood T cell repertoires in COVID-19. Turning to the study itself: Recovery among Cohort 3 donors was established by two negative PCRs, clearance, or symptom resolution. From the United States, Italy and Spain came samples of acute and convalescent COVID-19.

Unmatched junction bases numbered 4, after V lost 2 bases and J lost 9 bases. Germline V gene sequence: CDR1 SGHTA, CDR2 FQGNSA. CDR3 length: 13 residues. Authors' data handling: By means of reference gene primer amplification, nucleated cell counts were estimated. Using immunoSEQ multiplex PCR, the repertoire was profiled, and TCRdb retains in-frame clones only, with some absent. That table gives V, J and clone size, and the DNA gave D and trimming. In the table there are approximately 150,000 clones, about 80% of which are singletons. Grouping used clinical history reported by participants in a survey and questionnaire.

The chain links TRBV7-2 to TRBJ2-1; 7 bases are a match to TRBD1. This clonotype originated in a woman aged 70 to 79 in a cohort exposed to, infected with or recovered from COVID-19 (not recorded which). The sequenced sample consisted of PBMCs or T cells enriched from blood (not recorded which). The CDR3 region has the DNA TGTGCCAGCAGCTTACAACAGGGGTTTGAGCAGTTCTTC. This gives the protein CASSLQQGFEQFF.